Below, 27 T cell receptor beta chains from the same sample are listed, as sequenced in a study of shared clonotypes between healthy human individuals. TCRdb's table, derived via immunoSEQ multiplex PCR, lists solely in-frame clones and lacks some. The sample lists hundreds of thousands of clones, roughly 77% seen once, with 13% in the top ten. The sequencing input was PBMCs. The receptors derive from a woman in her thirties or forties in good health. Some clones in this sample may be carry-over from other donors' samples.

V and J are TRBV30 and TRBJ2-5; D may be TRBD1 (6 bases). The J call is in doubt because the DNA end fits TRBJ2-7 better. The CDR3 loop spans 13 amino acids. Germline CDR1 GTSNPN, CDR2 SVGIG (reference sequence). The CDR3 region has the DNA TGTGCCTGGACGTCAGGGGATTCCTACGAGCAGTACTTC. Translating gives CAWTSGDSYEQYF.

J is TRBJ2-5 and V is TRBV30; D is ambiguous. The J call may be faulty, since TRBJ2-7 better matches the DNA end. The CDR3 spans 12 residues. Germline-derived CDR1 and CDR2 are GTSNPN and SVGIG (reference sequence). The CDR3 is CAWSSAVSEQYF. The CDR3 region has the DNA TGTGCCTGGAGTAGTGCCGTATCCGAGCAGTACTTC.

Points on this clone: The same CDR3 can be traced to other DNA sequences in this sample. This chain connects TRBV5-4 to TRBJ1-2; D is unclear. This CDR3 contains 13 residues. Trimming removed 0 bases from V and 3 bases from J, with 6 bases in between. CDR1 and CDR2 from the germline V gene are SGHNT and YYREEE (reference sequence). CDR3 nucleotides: TGTGCCAGCAGCTTGGGGACCGACTATGGCTACACCTTC. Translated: CASSLGTDYGYTF.

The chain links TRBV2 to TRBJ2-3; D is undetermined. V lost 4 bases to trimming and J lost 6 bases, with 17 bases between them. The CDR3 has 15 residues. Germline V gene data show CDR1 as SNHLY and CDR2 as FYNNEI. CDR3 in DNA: TGTGCCAGCAGTGGAGTTGCTGCCGTGGTGGATACGCAGTATTTT. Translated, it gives CASSGVAAVVDTQYF.

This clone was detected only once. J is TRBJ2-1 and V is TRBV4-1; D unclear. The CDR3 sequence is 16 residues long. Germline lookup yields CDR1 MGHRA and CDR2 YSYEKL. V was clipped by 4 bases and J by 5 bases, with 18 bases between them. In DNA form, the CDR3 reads TGCGCCAGCAGCCTAGTCGGCAATACTCCAAACAATGAGCAGTTCTTC. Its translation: CASSLVGNTPNNEQFF.

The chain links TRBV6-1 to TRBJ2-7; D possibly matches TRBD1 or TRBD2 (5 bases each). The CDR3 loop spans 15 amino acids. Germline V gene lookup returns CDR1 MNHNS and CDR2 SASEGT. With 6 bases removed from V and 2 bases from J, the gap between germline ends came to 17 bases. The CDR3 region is CASSQQVSGPYEQYF. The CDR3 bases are TGTGCCAGCAGCCAACAGGTTTCGGGGCCCTACGAGCAGTACTTC.

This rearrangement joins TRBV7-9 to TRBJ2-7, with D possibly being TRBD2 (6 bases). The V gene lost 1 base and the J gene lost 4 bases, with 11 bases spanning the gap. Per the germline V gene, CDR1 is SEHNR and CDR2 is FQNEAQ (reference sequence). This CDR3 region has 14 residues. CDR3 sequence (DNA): TGTGCCAGCAGCTTAGGTACTAGCTTGTACGAGCAGTACTTC. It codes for CASSLGTSLYEQYF.

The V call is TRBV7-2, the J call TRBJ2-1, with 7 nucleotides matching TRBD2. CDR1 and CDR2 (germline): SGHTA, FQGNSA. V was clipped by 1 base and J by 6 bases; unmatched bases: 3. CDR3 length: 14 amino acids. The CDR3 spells CASSLVGTINEQFF. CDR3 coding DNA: TGTGCCAGCAGCTTAGTCGGGACTATCAATGAGCAGTTCTTC.

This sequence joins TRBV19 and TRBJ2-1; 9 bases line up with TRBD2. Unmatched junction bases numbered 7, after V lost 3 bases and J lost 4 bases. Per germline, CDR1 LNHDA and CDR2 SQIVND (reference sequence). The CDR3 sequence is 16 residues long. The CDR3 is CASSILVAGVYNEQFF. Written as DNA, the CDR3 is TGTGCCAGTAGTATTTTAGTAGCGGGAGTGTACAATGAGCAGTTCTTC. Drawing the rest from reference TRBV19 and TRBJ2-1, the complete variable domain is DGGITQSPKYLFRKEGQNVTLSCEQNLNHDAMYWYRQDPGQGLRLIYYSQIVNDFQKGDIAEGYSVSREKKESFPLTVTSAQKNPTAFYLCASSILVAGVYNEQFFGPGTRLTVL.

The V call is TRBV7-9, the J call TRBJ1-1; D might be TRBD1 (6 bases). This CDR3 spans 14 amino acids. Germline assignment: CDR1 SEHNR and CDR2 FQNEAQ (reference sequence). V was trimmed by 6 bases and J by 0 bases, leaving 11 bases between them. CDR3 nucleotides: TGTGCCAGCAGGGACACAGGGATGAACACTGAAGCTTTCTTT. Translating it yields CASRDTGMNTEAFF.

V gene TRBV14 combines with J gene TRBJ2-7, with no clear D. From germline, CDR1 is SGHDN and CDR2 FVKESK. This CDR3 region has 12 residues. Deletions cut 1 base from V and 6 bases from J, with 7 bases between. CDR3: CASSQVYGEQYF. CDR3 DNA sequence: TGTGCCAGCAGCCAAGTATACGGCGAGCAGTACTTC.

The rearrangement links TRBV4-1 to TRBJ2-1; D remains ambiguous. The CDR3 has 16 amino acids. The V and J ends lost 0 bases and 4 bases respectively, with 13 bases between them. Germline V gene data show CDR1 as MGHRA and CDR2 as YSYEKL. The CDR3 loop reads CASSQDSILDYNEQFF. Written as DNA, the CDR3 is TGCGCCAGCAGCCAAGATTCAATACTGGATTACAATGAGCAGTTCTTC.

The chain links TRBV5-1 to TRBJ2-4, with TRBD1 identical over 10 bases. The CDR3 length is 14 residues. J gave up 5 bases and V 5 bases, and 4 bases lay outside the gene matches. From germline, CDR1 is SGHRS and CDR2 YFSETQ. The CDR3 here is CASRKGTGENIQYF. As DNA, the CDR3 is TGCGCCAGCAGAAAGGGGACAGGGGAAAACATTCAGTACTTC.

CDR3 in DNA: TGTGCCAGCAGCCAAGATAGGAGCGCTGGGACCCAGTACTTC. The encoded protein is CASSQDRSAGTQYF. The chain joins TRBV4-2 to TRBJ2-5; D call uncertain. Between the trimmed V and J ends, which lost 0 bases and 7 bases, there was a span of 12 bases. CDR1 and CDR2 from the germline V gene are LGHNA and YNFKEQ. This CDR3 spans 14 amino acids.

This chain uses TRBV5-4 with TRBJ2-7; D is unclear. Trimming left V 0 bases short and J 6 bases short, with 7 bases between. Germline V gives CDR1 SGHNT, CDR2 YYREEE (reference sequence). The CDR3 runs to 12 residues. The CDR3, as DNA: TGTGCCAGCAGCTTGGAGAGTTCCGAGCAGTACTTC. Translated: CASSLESSEQYF. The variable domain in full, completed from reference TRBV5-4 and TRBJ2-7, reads ETGVTQSPTHLIKTRGQQVTLRCSSQSGHNTVSWYQQALGQGPQFIFQYYREEENGRGNFPPRFSGLQFPNYSSELNVNALELDDSALYLCASSLESSEQYFGPGTRLTVT.

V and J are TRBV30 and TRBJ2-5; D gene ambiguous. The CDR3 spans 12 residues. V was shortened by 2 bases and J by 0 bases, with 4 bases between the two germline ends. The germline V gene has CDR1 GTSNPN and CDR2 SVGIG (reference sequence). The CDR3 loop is CAWSTNQETQYF. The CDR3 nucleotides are TGTGCCTGGAGTACAAACCAAGAGACCCAGTACTTC.

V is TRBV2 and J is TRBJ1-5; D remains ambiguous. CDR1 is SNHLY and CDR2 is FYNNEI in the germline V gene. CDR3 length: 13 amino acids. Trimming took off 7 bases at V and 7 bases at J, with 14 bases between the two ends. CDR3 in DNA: TGTGCCAGCATACTAGGCCATGGGCAGCCCCAGCATTTT. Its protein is CASILGHGQPQHF. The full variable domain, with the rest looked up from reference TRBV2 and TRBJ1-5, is EPEVTQTPSHQVTQMGQEVILRCVPISNHLYFYWYRQILGQKVEFLVSFYNNEISEKSEIFDDQFSVERPDGSNFTLKIRSTKLEDSAMYFCASILGHGQPQHFGDGTRLSIL.

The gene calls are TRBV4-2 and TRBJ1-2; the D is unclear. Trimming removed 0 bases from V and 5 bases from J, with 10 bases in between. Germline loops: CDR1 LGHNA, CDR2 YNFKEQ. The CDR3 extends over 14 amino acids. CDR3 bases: TGTGCCAGCAGCCAAGATTATGCGGGATATGGCTACACCTTC. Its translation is CASSQDYAGYGYTF.

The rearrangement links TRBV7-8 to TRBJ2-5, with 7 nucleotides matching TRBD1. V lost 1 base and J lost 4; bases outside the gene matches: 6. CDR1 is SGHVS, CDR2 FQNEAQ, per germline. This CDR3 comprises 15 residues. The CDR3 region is CASSLGGGIGETQYF. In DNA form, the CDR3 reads TGTGCCAGCAGCTTAGGAGGGGGCATTGGAGAGACCCAGTACTTC.

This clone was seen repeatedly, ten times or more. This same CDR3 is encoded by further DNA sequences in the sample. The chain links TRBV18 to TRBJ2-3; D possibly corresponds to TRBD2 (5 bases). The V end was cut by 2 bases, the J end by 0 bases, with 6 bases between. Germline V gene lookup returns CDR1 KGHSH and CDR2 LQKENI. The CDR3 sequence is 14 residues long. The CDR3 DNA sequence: TGTGCCAGCTCACCAGCGGGTAGCACAGATACGCAGTATTTT. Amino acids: CASSPAGSTDTQYF.

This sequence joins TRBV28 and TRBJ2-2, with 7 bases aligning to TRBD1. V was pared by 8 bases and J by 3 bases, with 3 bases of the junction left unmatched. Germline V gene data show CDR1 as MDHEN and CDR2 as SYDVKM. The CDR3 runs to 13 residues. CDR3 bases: TGTGCCAGCTACAGGGGAGACACCGGGGAGCTGTTTTTT. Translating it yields CASYRGDTGELFF.

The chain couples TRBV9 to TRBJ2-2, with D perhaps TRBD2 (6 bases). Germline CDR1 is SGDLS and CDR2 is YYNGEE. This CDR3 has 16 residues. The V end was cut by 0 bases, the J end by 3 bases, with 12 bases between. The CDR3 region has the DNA TGTGCCAGCAGCGTAGCAACTAGCTGGGACACCGGGGAGCTGTTTTTT. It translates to CASSVATSWDTGELFF.

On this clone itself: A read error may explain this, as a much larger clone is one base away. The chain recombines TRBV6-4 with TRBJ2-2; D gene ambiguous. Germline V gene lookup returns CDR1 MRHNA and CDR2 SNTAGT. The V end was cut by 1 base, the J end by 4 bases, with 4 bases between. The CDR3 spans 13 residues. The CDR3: CASSDWATGELFF. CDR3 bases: TGTGCCAGCAGTGACTGGGCCACCGGGGAGCTGTTTTTT.

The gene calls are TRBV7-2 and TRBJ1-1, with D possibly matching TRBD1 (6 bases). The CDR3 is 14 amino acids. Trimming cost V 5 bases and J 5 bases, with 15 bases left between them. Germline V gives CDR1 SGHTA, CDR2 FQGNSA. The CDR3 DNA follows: TGTGCCAGCAGCGGGGCGGACAGCCAGACTGAAGCTTTCTTT. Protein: CASSGADSQTEAFF.

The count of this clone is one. The CDR3 region has the DNA TGCGCCAGCAGCTTGGCTGGGGGGCAGACCTACGAGCAGTACTTC. Translated, it gives CASSLAGGQTYEQYF. The chain combines TRBV5-1 with TRBJ2-7; D might be TRBD1 or TRBD2, each matching 6 bases. CDR3 size: 15 residues. Germline V gene sequence: CDR1 SGHRS, CDR2 YFSETQ. V was shortened by 0 bases and J by 2 bases, with 12 bases between the two germline ends.

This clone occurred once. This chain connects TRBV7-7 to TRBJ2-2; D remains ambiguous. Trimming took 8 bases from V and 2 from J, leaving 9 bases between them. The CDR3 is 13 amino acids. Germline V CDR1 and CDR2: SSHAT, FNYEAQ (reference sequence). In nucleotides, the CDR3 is TGTGCCAGCCGCCTGACCAACACCGGGGAGCTGTTTTTT. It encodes CASRLTNTGELFF.

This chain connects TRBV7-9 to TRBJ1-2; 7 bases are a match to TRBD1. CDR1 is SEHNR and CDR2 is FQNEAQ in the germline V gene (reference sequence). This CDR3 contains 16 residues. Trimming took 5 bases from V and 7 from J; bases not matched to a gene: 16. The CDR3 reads CASSAQGSGTAPGYTF. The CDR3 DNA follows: TGTGCCAGCAGCGCCCAAGGTAGTGGGACAGCCCCTGGCTACACCTTC. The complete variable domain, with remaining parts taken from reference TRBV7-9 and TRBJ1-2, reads DTGVSQNPRHKITKRGQNVTFRCDPISEHNRLYWYRQTLGQGPEFLTYFQNEAQLEKSRLLSDRFSAERPKGSFSTLEIQRTEQGDSAMYLCASSAQGSGTAPGYTFGSGTRLTVV.